Listed below are T cell receptor beta chains from one sample, sequenced in a study of beta chain features in type 1 diabetes. TCRdb's table, derived via immunoSEQ multiplex PCR, lists solely in-frame clones and lacks some. The sample yields about 650,000 clones, around 11% seen once. The sequenced material came from naive CD4+ T cells from blood. The receptor source for this set is a man in his thirties or forties with type 1 diabetes. Both conserved end residues are part of each CDR3. The order of the fields is J gene, V gene, D gene, clone size, CDR3 protein, CDR3 DNA. The D gene is left open where the match is weak. Expanded clones get a size class; other rows say once, few or many, or leave the size out.

TRBJ1-1 TRBV27 - - CASSLLGPNTEAFF TGTGCCAGCAGTCTACTCGGACCGAACACTGAAGCTTTCTTT
TRBJ2-7 TRBV28 - - CSSQEAYEQYF TGTTCGTCGCAGGAGGCCTACGAGCAGTACTTC
TRBJ2-1 TRBV7-2 TRBD2 few CASSHGTSGGWNEQFF TGTGCCAGCAGTCACGGGACTAGCGGGGGGTGGAATGAGCAGTTCTTC
TRBJ2-3 TRBV5-4 - - CASSPTAAGQQDTQYF TGTGCCAGCAGCCCTACGGCGGCGGGGCAACAAGATACGCAGTATTTT
TRBJ2-3 TRBV2 TRBD1 - CASRGQGTDTQYF TGTGCCAGCAGGGGACAGGGAACAGATACGCAGTATTTT
TRBJ2-7 TRBV29-1 TRBD1 few CSARGQGRTYEQYF TGCAGCGCGAGAGGACAGGGGAGAACCTACGAGCAGTACTTC
TRBJ1-2 TRBV12-5 - - CASGLRLNYGYTF TGTGCTAGTGGTCTACGGCTTAACTATGGCTACACCTTC
TRBJ2-7 TRBV23-1 TRBD1 - CASSQSCTGGPYEQYF TGCGCCAGCAGTCAATCGTGCACAGGGGGCCCGTACGAGCAGTACTTC
TRBJ2-5 TRBV7-9 TRBD1 few CASSQSGTAETQYF TGTGCCAGCAGCCAATCCGGGACAGCAGAGACCCAGTACTTC
TRBJ2-5 TRBV5-6 - few CASSLSGGFRGETQYF TGTGCCAGCAGCTTGTCGGGGGGCTTTAGGGGAGAGACCCAGTACTTC
TRBJ2-3 TRBV27 - few CASIGTGTDTQYF TGTGCCAGCATTGGTACGGGCACAGATACGCAGTATTTT
TRBJ1-2 TRBV7-2 - few CASSPSPTNGYTF TGTGCCAGCAGCCCTTCCCCGACTAATGGCTACACCTTC
TRBJ2-3 TRBV7-2 - - CASSLDSSSSTDTQYF TGTGCCAGCAGCTTAGATTCATCCTCTAGCACAGATACGCAGTATTTT
TRBJ2-5 TRBV7-9 - few CASSLVDRQETQYF TGTGCCAGCAGCTTAGTTGACAGGCAAGAGACCCAGTACTTC
TRBJ1-2 TRBV28 - few CASSLGENYGYTF TGTGCCAGCAGTTTGGGCGAAAACTATGGCTACACCTTC
TRBJ1-6 TRBV7-2 TRBD1 - CASRTGVSNSPLHF TGTGCCAGCAGGACAGGGGTCTCTAATTCACCCCTCCACTTT
TRBJ1-1 TRBV4-2 - - CASSLEKITVNTEAFF TGTGCCAGCAGCCTAGAAAAAATTACCGTGAACACTGAAGCTTTCTTT
TRBJ2-1 TRBV7-2 TRBD2 few CASSRTSGGYNEQFF TGTGCCAGCAGCCGGACTAGCGGGGGTTACAATGAGCAGTTCTTC
TRBJ2-7 TRBV5-6 - few CASSPFRLALSYEQYF TGTGCCAGCAGCCCCTTCCGGCTAGCATTGTCCTACGAGCAGTACTTC
TRBJ1-3 TRBV7-2 - - CASSLARGSGNTIYF TGTGCCAGCAGCCTGGCCCGGGGCTCTGGAAACACCATATATTTT
TRBJ2-2 TRBV4-3 - - CASSQEAVTGELFF TGCGCCAGCAGCCAAGAAGCTGTCACCGGGGAGCTGTTTTTT
TRBJ2-7 TRBV6-5 TRBD1 few CASSQLTGGKYEQYF TGTGCCAGCAGTCAGCTTACAGGGGGCAAATACGAGCAGTACTTC
TRBJ2-1 TRBV9 - - CASSVALLVDEQFF TGTGCCAGCAGCGTAGCTCTACTAGTCGATGAGCAGTTCTTC
TRBJ2-2 TRBV30 - - CAWRSGFHDTGELFF TGTGCCTGGAGATCAGGGTTTCATGACACCGGGGAGCTGTTTTTT
TRBJ1-4 TRBV28 - - CASTEGRGNEKLFF TGTGCCAGCACCGAGGGAAGGGGTAATGAAAAACTGTTTTTT
TRBJ1-4 TRBV30 TRBD1 - CAWRPGQANEKLFF TGTGCCTGGAGGCCGGGACAGGCCAATGAAAAACTGTTTTTT
TRBJ1-5 TRBV4-3 TRBD1 - CASSVPLQGANQPQHF TGCGCCAGCAGCGTGCCCCTCCAGGGGGCGAATCAGCCCCAGCATTTT
TRBJ2-7 TRBV7-2 - few CASSYRQGGYEQYF TGTGCCAGCAGCTACCGACAGGGAGGCTACGAGCAGTACTTC
TRBJ2-2 TRBV13 - - CASSLYEVAVNTGELFF TGTGCCAGCAGCTTATATGAAGTAGCGGTTAACACCGGGGAGCTGTTTTTT
TRBJ2-7 TRBV6-1 - - CASSEALQSSYEQYF TGTGCCAGCAGTGAAGCGTTACAGAGCTCCTACGAGCAGTACTTC
TRBJ2-5 TRBV29-1 TRBD1 few CSACPLTGVGETQYF TGCAGCGCCTGCCCCCTTACAGGGGTCGGAGAGACCCAGTACTTC
TRBJ1-5 TRBV18 - few CASSPRDNQPQHF TGTGCCAGCTCACCACGGGACAATCAGCCCCAGCATTTT
TRBJ2-7 TRBV6-6 TRBD1 few CASSYSSGTGGEQYF TGTGCCAGCAGTTACTCCTCCGGGACAGGGGGGGAGCAGTACTTC
TRBJ1-1 TRBV14 - few CASGREMNTEAFF TGTGCCAGCGGCCGAGAAATGAACACTGAAGCTTTCTTT
TRBJ2-3 TRBV7-2 - few CASSFLGTTSTDTQYF TGTGCCAGCAGCTTCTTAGGGACCACTAGCACAGATACGCAGTATTTT
TRBJ2-1 TRBV5-4 TRBD2 few CASSPLGTSGGYNEQFF TGTGCCAGCAGCCCATTAGGGACTAGCGGGGGGTACAATGAGCAGTTCTTC
TRBJ2-7 TRBV7-2 - few CASSPTAQNYEQYF TGTGCCAGCAGCCCTACAGCGCAGAACTACGAGCAGTACTTC
TRBJ1-6 TRBV7-8 - - CASSLSASSYNSPLHF TGTGCCAGCAGCTTAAGTGCGAGCTCCTATAATTCACCCCTCCACTTT
TRBJ2-1 TRBV6-5 - few CASRPALPSYNEQFF TGTGCCAGCAGACCCGCCCTGCCGTCCTACAATGAGCAGTTCTTC
TRBJ2-7 TRBV19 - few CASSDRELEYF TGTGCCAGTAGTGATCGGGAGTTGGAGTACTTC